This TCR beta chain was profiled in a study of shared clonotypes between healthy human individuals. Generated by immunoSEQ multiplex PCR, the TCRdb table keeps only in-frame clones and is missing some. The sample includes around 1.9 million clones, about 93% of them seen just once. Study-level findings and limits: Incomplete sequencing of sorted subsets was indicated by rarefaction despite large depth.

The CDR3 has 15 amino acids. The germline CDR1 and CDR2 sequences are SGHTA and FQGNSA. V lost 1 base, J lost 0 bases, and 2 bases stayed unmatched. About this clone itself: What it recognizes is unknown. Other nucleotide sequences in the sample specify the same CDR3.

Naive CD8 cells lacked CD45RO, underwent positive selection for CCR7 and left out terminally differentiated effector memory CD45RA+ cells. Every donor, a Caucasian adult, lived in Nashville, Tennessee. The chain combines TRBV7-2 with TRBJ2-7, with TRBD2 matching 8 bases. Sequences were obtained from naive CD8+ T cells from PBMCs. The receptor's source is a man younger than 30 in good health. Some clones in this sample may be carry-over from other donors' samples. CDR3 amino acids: CASSLVGTSSYEQYF. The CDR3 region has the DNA TGTGCCAGCAGCTTAGTTGGGACTAGCTCCTACGAGCAGTACTTC.